This T cell receptor beta chain derives from a study of T cell repertoires in cytomegalovirus infection. Study-wide background: Matching HLA type and CMV infection were both indicated by public TCR beta signatures.

In germline, CDR1 is SEHNR, CDR2 FQNEAQ (reference sequence). V gave up 4 bases and J gave up 0 bases, with 12 bases separating them. The CDR3 totals 15 residues. This clonotype was seen a handful of times. Its antigen is undetermined. Study results and limitations: Summed frequency of shared TCR beta families picked out CMV carriers who also had the relevant HLA. There were HLA-C-restricted CMV-specific TCR beta clonotypes dominating the ex vivo response.

MiXCR, applied by TCRdb to the reads, yields one record per CDR3 protein. The sample has 150,000 or so distinct CDR3 sequences, roughly 15% seen once; the top ten hold around 20%. The TCR originated in a human donor in good health (CMV status not recorded). Some clones in this sample may be carry-over from other donors' samples. Sequenced material: CD8+ T cells from PBMCs. The rearrangement links TRBV7-9 to TRBJ1-1, with D perhaps matching TRBD1 (5 bases). The CDR3 protein is CASSSRDGLNTEAFF. CDR3 DNA: TGTGCCAGCAGCTCCCGGGACGGGCTGAACACTGAAGCTTTCTTT.